One and the same sample provided the 16 T cell receptor beta chains below, sequenced in a study of shared clonotypes between healthy human individuals (dated by TCRdb to about 2020). CD8 naive samples consisted of CD45RO-negative cells that were positively selected for CCR7, yielding a CD45RA+CCR7+ population without TemRA cells. Libraries were built with the immunoSEQ multiplex PCR assay. The table comes from immuneACCESS by way of TCRdb, which keeps in-frame sequences with V and J called. Part of the clones is missing from these tables; in studies checked, under half for an unresolved V gene and the rest for unknown reasons. For this sample the table gives some 1,900,000 clones, of which about 95% were detected only once. The ten largest make up 0.9% to 1.5% of the sample. The sequenced material came from naive CD8+ T cells sorted from blood. What the cell subset or site label conveys for this sample: CD45RA+CCR7+. The source of these receptors is a man between 18 and 29 years old in good health.

The chain combines TRBV7-9 with TRBJ1-3; D ambiguous. CDR1 and CDR2 from the germline V gene are SEHNR and FQNEAQ (reference sequence). Trimming pared 5 bases from V and 0 bases from J, leaving 20 bases between. The CDR3 has 18 amino acids. The DNA for the CDR3 is TGTGCCAGCAGCCCGGCGACTTTCGGAACACTCTCTGGAAACACCATATATTTT. It codes for CASSPATFGTLSGNTIYF.

This chain joins TRBV7-6 and TRBJ2-7; D is possibly TRBD1 (5 bases). Per the germline V gene, CDR1 is SGHVS and CDR2 is FNYEAQ. Trimming left V 5 bases short and J 0 bases short, with 14 bases between. The CDR3 runs 15 residues. CDR3 sequence reads: CASSGKWGVSYEQYF. In DNA form, the CDR3 reads TGTGCCAGCAGCGGCAAGTGGGGCGTCTCCTACGAGCAGTACTTC.

The V and J genes are TRBV27 and TRBJ2-5; TRBD2 aligns across 11 bases. Germline CDR1 reads MNHEY; CDR2 reads SMNVEV (reference sequence). J was trimmed by 3 bases and V by 7 bases; bases with no gene match: 4. This CDR3 region has 14 residues. The CDR3 spells CASTSGLAEETQYF. CDR3 in DNA: TGTGCCAGCACTTCGGGACTAGCGGAAGAGACCCAGTACTTC.

The chain carries TRBV7-6 and TRBJ2-7; either TRBD1 or TRBD2 may supply D (5 bases each). The CDR3 length is 13 residues. V was pared by 5 bases and J by 3 bases, with 11 bases between. Germline V gene data show CDR1 as SGHVS and CDR2 as FNYEAQ. For the CDR3, the DNA is TGTGCCAGCAGCCCCGGGGCCTTCTACGAGCAGTACTTC. Residues: CASSPGAFYEQYF. The whole variable domain, remainder taken from reference TRBV7-6 and TRBJ2-7, is GAGVSQSPRYKVTKRGQDVALRCDPISGHVSLYWYRQALGQGPEFLTYFNYEAQQDKSGLPNDRFSAERPEGSISTLTIQRTEQRDSAMYRCASSPGAFYEQYFGPGTRLTVT.

The chain links TRBV19 to TRBJ2-7; D remains ambiguous. The CDR3 has 14 amino acids. Germline values: CDR1 LNHDA, CDR2 SQIVND (reference sequence). V was cut by 3 bases and J by 3 bases, with 12 bases left in between. CDR3 bases: TGTGCCAGTAGTATTGCCACCAGGTTCTACGAGCAGTACTTC. Its translation: CASSIATRFYEQYF. Supplemented by reference TRBV19 and TRBJ2-7, the full variable domain reads DGGITQSPKYLFRKEGQNVTLSCEQNLNHDAMYWYRQDPGQGLRLIYYSQIVNDFQKGDIAEGYSVSREKKESFPLTVTSAQKNPTAFYLCASSIATRFYEQYFGPGTRLTVT.

This clone has just a few counts. The V call is TRBV11-2, the J call TRBJ2-2, with 9 bases matching TRBD1. CDR1 and CDR2 (germline): SGHAT, FQNNGV. V lost 1 base to trimming and J lost 1 base; unmatched junction nucleotides: 4. This CDR3 is 17 amino acids long. In nucleotides, the CDR3 is TGTGCCAGCAGCTTAGTCAGGGGACAGGGGAACACCGGGGAGCTGTTTTTT. Residues: CASSLVRGQGNTGELFF. Supplemented by reference TRBV11-2 and TRBJ2-2, the full variable domain reads EAGVAQSPRYKIIEKRQSVAFWCNPISGHATLYWYQQILGQGPKLLIQFQNNGVVDDSQLPKDRFSAERLKGVDSTLKIQPAKLEDSAVYLCASSLVRGQGNTGELFFGEGSRLTVL.

This chain joins TRBV7-9 and TRBJ1-1; no reliable D call. CDR3 length: 15 amino acids. Germline loops: CDR1 SEHNR, CDR2 FQNEAQ (reference sequence). The germline V and J ends were trimmed by 0 bases and 3 bases, with 11 bases remaining between them. The CDR3 DNA reads as TGTGCCAGCAGCTTAGCGCTAGGGTTGGACACTGAAGCTTTCTTT. Translating it yields CASSLALGLDTEAFF.

Concerning this clone: This specimen includes other DNA sequences encoding the same CDR3. The chain employs TRBV5-6 and TRBJ2-7, with 9 bases fitting TRBD1. The CDR3 extends over 14 amino acids. V gave up 0 bases and J gave up 4 bases; unmatched junction bases: 2. From germline, CDR1 is SGHDT and CDR2 YYEEEE. The CDR3 sequence: CASSLGDRAYEQYF. The CDR3 nucleotides are TGTGCCAGCAGCTTGGGGGACAGGGCGTACGAGCAGTACTTC.

The gene calls are TRBV7-8 and TRBJ2-7; a weak D match, TRBD2 (6 bases). The ends were cut back, 4 bases at V and 4 bases at J, with 20 bases in the middle. Germline assignment: CDR1 SGHVS and CDR2 FQNEAQ. The CDR3 spans 16 residues. The CDR3 bases are TGTGCCAGCAGCTCTGACCCGGGACTTCCCCTGTACGAGCAGTACTTC. It codes for CASSSDPGLPLYEQYF.

The chain combines TRBV7-2 with TRBJ2-1; 12 nucleotides agree with TRBD2. The germline V gene encodes CDR1 SGHTA and CDR2 FQGNSA. Trimming at V came to 2 bases and at J to 9 bases, leaving 5 bases not matched to a gene. The CDR3 covers 15 residues. The CDR3 loop is CASSLHLAGGSEQFF. CDR3 coding DNA: TGTGCCAGCAGCTTACATCTAGCGGGAGGGAGTGAGCAGTTCTTC.

The chain is built from TRBV2 and TRBJ1-1, with no clear D. Trimming removed 3 bases from V and 0 bases from J, with 17 bases in between. CDR3 length: 17 residues. Germline CDR1 reads SNHLY; CDR2 reads FYNNEI. The CDR3 bases are TGTGCCAGCAGTGACGGGTTCGGGAGTTCGATGAACACTGAAGCTTTCTTT. Protein: CASSDGFGSSMNTEAFF.

As for this clone: The same CDR3 is also encoded by other DNA sequences in this sample. V is TRBV27 and J is TRBJ2-7, with 7 bases aligning to TRBD1. In germline, CDR1 is MNHEY, CDR2 SMNVEV (reference sequence). The CDR3 covers 13 residues. The J segment lost 2 bases and the V segment lost 6 bases, leaving 4 bases of the junction unmatched. The CDR3 is CASSETGTYEQYF. CDR3 nucleotides: TGTGCCAGCAGCGAGACAGGGACCTACGAGCAGTACTTC.

V is TRBV13 and J is TRBJ2-7; D tentatively fits TRBD1 or TRBD2 (6 bases each). There are 13 residues in the CDR3. Germline lookup yields CDR1 PRHDT and CDR2 FYEKMQ (reference sequence). Deletions cut 4 bases from V and 5 bases from J, with 12 bases between. The CDR3 DNA is TGTGCCAGCAGCTCCGCAGGGGAGGACGAGCAGTACTTC. Translation: CASSSAGEDEQYF.

This chain links TRBV5-8 with TRBJ2-5; possible D gene TRBD2, 5 bases. V lost 4 bases and J lost 7, with 14 bases in between. Germline CDR1 SGHTS, CDR2 YDEGEE. The CDR3 contains 13 residues. CDR3 sequence reads: CASSGRVEWTQYF. CDR3 DNA sequence: TGTGCCAGCAGCGGGCGGGTCGAGTGGACCCAGTACTTC.

This chain joins TRBV5-1 and TRBJ2-7, with D perhaps matching TRBD2 (6 bases). The germline V and J ends were trimmed by 5 bases and 4 bases, with 19 bases remaining between them. The CDR3 consists of 15 residues. CDR1 is SGHRS, CDR2 YFSETQ, per germline. CDR3 nucleotide sequence: TGCGCCAGCAGGTTTACCCCGGGACTCCCTTACGAGCAGTACTTC. Its translation is CASRFTPGLPYEQYF.

The genes are TRBV4-1 and TRBJ2-7; 9 bases are shared with TRBD2. CDR3 length: 18 amino acids. The V gene's germline CDR1 is MGHRA and CDR2 YSYEKL. V was pared by 4 bases and J by 3 bases, with 16 bases of the junction left unmatched. In nucleotides, the CDR3 is TGCGCCAGCAGCCCGGAGCTAACTCAGCGGGGGGACGACTACGAGCAGTACTTC. Protein sequence: CASSPELTQRGDDYEQYF.